These 31 T cell receptor beta chains originate from one sample sequenced in a study of blood T cell repertoires in COVID-19. Profiled with immunoSEQ multiplex PCR; TCRdb holds only in-frame clones, not every one. In the table there are about 50,000 clones, more than 75% of which are singletons. Sequencing was done on a sample of peripheral blood. All receptors derive from a man aged 50-59 years with active or convalescent COVID-19.

CDR3: CASSLTRYTEAFF. The CDR3 DNA reads TGTGCCAGCAGCCTGACACGGTACACTGAAGCTTTCTTT. This chain uses TRBV5-5 with TRBJ1-1; D gene uncertain. The ends were cut back, 4 bases at V and 3 bases at J, with 10 bases in the middle. This CDR3 region has 13 residues. CDR1 SGHKS and CDR2 YYEKEE come from the germline V gene (reference sequence). Full variable domain (rest looked up from reference TRBV5-5 and TRBJ1-1): DAGVTQSPTHLIKTRGQQVTLRCSPISGHKSVSWYQQVLGQGPQFIFQYYEKEERGRGNFPDRFSARQFPNYSSELNVNALLLGDSALYLCASSLTRYTEAFFGQGTRLTVV.

V usage is TRBV3-1 (or the pseudogene TRBV3-2) and J usage is TRBJ1-1; D gene unclear. This CDR3 is 13 amino acids long. V lost 7 bases, J lost 0 bases, and 9 bases lay in between. CDR1 and CDR2 (germline): LGHDT, YNNKEL (reference sequence). CDR3 nucleotides: TGTGCCAGCAAAGACGGAGTGAACACTGAAGCTTTCTTT. Its translation is CASKDGVNTEAFF.

This clone came up a few times. The V and J genes are TRBV11-1 and TRBJ2-3; TRBD1 matches at 7 bases. Losses at the gene ends were 5 bases for V and 2 bases for J; bases not matched to a gene: 7. The CDR3 runs to 15 residues. Germline V gene sequence: CDR1 SGHAT, CDR2 FQDESV (reference sequence). Here the CDR3 DNA reads TGTGCCAGCAGCCCCCGGGACAGACACACAGATACGCAGTATTTT. Protein: CASSPRDRHTDTQYF. Full variable domain (rest looked up from reference TRBV11-1 and TRBJ2-3): EAEVAQSPRYKITEKSQAVAFWCDPISGHATLYWYRQILGQGPELLVQFQDESVVDDSQLPKDRFSAERLKGVDSTLKIQPAELGDSAMYLCASSPRDRHTDTQYFGPGTRLTVL.

V gene TRBV5-1 combines with J gene TRBJ2-3; 13 bases fit TRBD2. This CDR3 comprises 15 residues. V lost 5 bases and J lost 6; bases outside the gene matches: 6. The germline CDR1 and CDR2 sequences are SGHRS and YFSETQ. The CDR3 region has the DNA TGCGCCAGCAGGAGGACTAGCGGGGGTTCGGATACGCAGTATTTT. It codes for CASRRTSGGSDTQYF.

The chain uses TRBV2 and TRBJ1-5, with D possibly matching TRBD1 (5 bases). Looked up from germline, CDR1 is SNHLY and CDR2 is FYNNEI. V was trimmed by 5 bases and J by 7 bases, leaving 12 bases between them. The CDR3 has 13 residues. Here the CDR3 DNA reads TGTGCCAGCAGTCAGGGAGGCGGGCAGCCCCAGCATTTT. Protein sequence: CASSQGGGQPQHF.

The genes are TRBV7-9 and TRBJ2-1; a weak D match, TRBD1 (7 bases). Trimming pared 2 bases from V and 8 bases from J, leaving 19 bases between. This CDR3 is 16 amino acids long. Germline V gene lookup returns CDR1 SEHNR and CDR2 FQNEAQ (reference sequence). The CDR3 is CASSLRTGTAGDEQFF. The DNA of the CDR3 is TGTGCCAGCAGCTTACGGACCGGGACAGCGGGCGATGAGCAGTTCTTC.

The chain is built from TRBV7-2 and TRBJ2-7, with D tentatively TRBD1 (6 bases). Per germline, CDR1 SGHTA and CDR2 FQGNSA. The CDR3 is 15 amino acids. The V and J ends lost 5 bases and 0 bases respectively, with 14 bases between them. CDR3 nucleotides: TGTGCCAGCAGCGTGACAGGTGGGGGCTCCTACGAGCAGTACTTC. Amino acid sequence: CASSVTGGGSYEQYF.

The chain is built from TRBV29-1 and TRBJ2-5; maybe TRBD1 (6 bases). The V gene lost 2 bases and the J gene lost 5 bases, with 9 bases spanning the gap. The CDR3 is 12 residues long. Germline V CDR1 and CDR2: SQVTM, ANQGSEA. CDR3 sequence (DNA): TGCAGCGTTGAACGGCAGGGGGAGACCCAGTACTTC. Encoded protein: CSVERQGETQYF.

This chain joins TRBV19 and TRBJ1-5; D not resolved. The CDR3 consists of 18 residues. Germline V gives CDR1 LNHDA, CDR2 SQIVND (reference sequence). Trimming stripped 4 bases from V and 0 bases from J, with 19 bases between. CDR3 sequence reads: CASSNPPGQSYSNQPQHF. Written as DNA, the CDR3 is TGTGCCAGTAGTAATCCCCCTGGGCAGTCTTATAGCAATCAGCCCCAGCATTTT.

This rearrangement joins TRBV9 to TRBJ2-2, with no clear D. This CDR3 has 13 amino acids. Between the trimmed V and J ends, which lost 5 bases and 4 bases, there was a span of 9 bases. Germline V gene sequence: CDR1 SGDLS, CDR2 YYNGEE. CDR3 DNA: TGTGCCAGCAGAGGAGATATCACCGGGGAGCTGTTTTTT. This codes for CASRGDITGELFF.

This clone was seen ten or more times. The J gene is TRBJ2-1, the V gene TRBV6-5, with TRBD1 identical over 7 bases. The CDR3 spans 12 residues. V was pared by 4 bases and J by 9 bases, with 3 bases of the junction left unmatched. Per the germline V gene, CDR1 is MNHEY and CDR2 is SVGAGI. The CDR3 is CASSLNRGEQFF. The CDR3 nucleotides read TGTGCCAGCAGTTTAAACAGGGGTGAGCAGTTCTTC.

The genes are TRBV11-2 and TRBJ2-7; D uncertain. V lost 3 bases and J lost 7, with 19 bases in between. The CDR3 is made up of 15 amino acids. Looked up from germline, CDR1 is SGHAT and CDR2 is FQNNGV. CDR3 coding DNA: TGTGCCAGCAGCTTGCTTAGAGGTTTGTTGGAAGAGCAGTACTTC. This codes for CASSLLRGLLEEQYF.

The rearrangement joins TRBV19 to TRBJ1-5, with 7 bases aligning to TRBD1. V shed 5 bases and J 2 bases; nucleotides not matched to a gene: 3. Germline CDR1 reads LNHDA; CDR2 reads SQIVND (reference sequence). There are 14 residues in the CDR3. The CDR3: CASSETGGNQPQHF. The CDR3 region has the DNA TGTGCCAGTAGTGAAACAGGGGGCAATCAGCCCCAGCATTTT.

V and J are TRBV5-1 and TRBJ1-3; 10 bases fit TRBD1. With V trimmed by 5 bases and J by 7 bases, 18 bases remained unmatched. Germline loops: CDR1 SGHRS, CDR2 YFSETQ. This CDR3 is 18 amino acids long. CDR3 in amino acids: CASRPGTGEGPVSNTIYF. Here the CDR3 DNA reads TGCGCCAGCAGACCCGGGACAGGGGAAGGGCCTGTATCGAACACCATATATTTT.

The CDR3 DNA sequence: TGTGCCAGCAGTACCGATCACAGGATTGTGGTGGCCAATGAGCAGTTCTTC. Its protein product is CASSTDHRIVVANEQFF. The rearrangement joins TRBV7-9 to TRBJ2-1, with a tentative D call TRBD1 (5 bases). The CDR3 length is 17 residues. Trimming pared 6 bases from V and 6 bases from J, leaving 24 bases between. CDR1 and CDR2 from the germline V gene are SEHNR and FQNEAQ (reference sequence).

This chain connects TRBV5-1 to TRBJ1-3; 8 nucleotides align to TRBD1. The CDR3 has 14 amino acids. V dropped 4 bases and J dropped 2; count of bases not matched to a gene: 2. The germline V gene encodes CDR1 SGHRS and CDR2 YFSETQ. The chain's CDR3 is CASSPDRAGNTIYF. CDR3 sequence (DNA): TGCGCCAGCAGCCCGGACAGGGCTGGAAACACCATATATTTT. Together with reference TRBV5-1 and TRBJ1-3, the CDR3 gives the full variable domain: KAGVTQTPRYLIKTRGQQVTLSCSPISGHRSVSWYQQTPGQGLQFLFEYFSETQRNKGNFPGRFSGRQFSNSRSEMNVSTLELGDSALYLCASSPDRAGNTIYFGEGSWLTVV.

The chain recombines TRBV5-4 with TRBJ2-6; D is unresolved. Looked up from germline, CDR1 is SGHNT and CDR2 is YYREEE (reference sequence). V lost 3 bases and J lost 2, with 6 bases in between. The CDR3 is made up of 14 amino acids. In DNA form, the CDR3 reads TGTGCCAGCAGCTCCCAGACTGGGGCCAACGTCCTGACTTTC. It encodes CASSSQTGANVLTF. Drawing the rest from reference TRBV5-4 and TRBJ2-6, the complete variable domain is ETGVTQSPTHLIKTRGQQVTLRCSSQSGHNTVSWYQQALGQGPQFIFQYYREEENGRGNFPPRFSGLQFPNYSSELNVNALELDDSALYLCASSSQTGANVLTFGAGSRLTVL.

V and J are TRBV20-1 and TRBJ2-7; D call uncertain. Trimming removed 1 base at V and 6 bases at J, with 7 bases between. Germline lookup yields CDR1 DFQATT and CDR2 SNEGSKA (reference sequence). This CDR3 region has 11 residues. This CDR3 reads CSARVEREQYF. The CDR3 nucleotides are TGCAGTGCTAGAGTCGAGCGCGAGCAGTACTTC.

The chain recombines TRBV6-5 with TRBJ2-7; D ambiguous. This CDR3 is built from 11 residues. Trimming stripped 6 bases from V and 3 bases from J, with 6 bases between. Per the germline V gene, CDR1 is MNHEY and CDR2 is SVGAGI. The CDR3 DNA is TGTGCCAGCAGGGTACTCTACGAGCAGTACTTC. The encoded protein is CASRVLYEQYF.

V is TRBV6-5 and J is TRBJ2-7, with 11 bases fitting TRBD2. The germline V gene encodes CDR1 MNHEY and CDR2 SVGAGI. Unmatched junction bases numbered 10, after V lost 8 bases and J lost 4 bases. The CDR3 sequence is 15 residues long. CDR3 DNA sequence: TGTGCCAGCGCCCCCGGGACTAGCGGAGCTTACGAGCAGTACTTC. It translates to CASAPGTSGAYEQYF.

The chain couples TRBV19 to TRBJ2-3, with TRBD1 identical over 8 bases. The CDR3 runs 15 residues. Germline CDR1 reads LNHDA; CDR2 reads SQIVND (reference sequence). With 4 bases clipped from V and 0 bases from J, the junction kept 3 bases outside the gene matches. The CDR3 coding sequence is TGTGCCAGTAGTAAAGGACAGGGTAGCACAGATACGCAGTATTTT. It translates to CASSKGQGSTDTQYF.

This chain links TRBV29-1 with TRBJ2-7; TRBD2 matches 11 bases. CDR1 is SQVTM, CDR2 ANQGSEA, per germline. With V trimmed by 6 bases and J by 2 bases, 3 bases remained unmatched. CDR3 length: 13 residues. The CDR3 coding sequence is TGCAGCGTAACTAGCGGGAGCACCTACGAGCAGTACTTC. Protein sequence: CSVTSGSTYEQYF.

CDR3 sequence: CAWSPPGGSWTDTQYF. The CDR3 coding sequence is TGTGCCTGGAGTCCCCCTGGCGGGAGTTGGACAGATACGCAGTATTTT. This chain joins TRBV30 and TRBJ2-3; 7 positions match TRBD2. Germline CDR1 is GTSNPN and CDR2 is SVGIG (reference sequence). This CDR3 spans 16 amino acids. J was trimmed by 3 bases and V by 2 bases; bases with no gene match: 11.

V and J are TRBV5-1 and TRBJ2-1; 7 positions match TRBD1. V gave up 2 bases and J gave up 0 bases; unmatched junction bases: 5. Germline V lookup: CDR1 SGHRS, CDR2 YFSETQ. CDR3 length equals 16 residues. Written as DNA, the CDR3 is TGCGCCAGCAGCTTTGAGGGGGCAAGCTCCTACAATGAGCAGTTCTTC. Translated: CASSFEGASSYNEQFF.

The V and J genes are TRBV3-1 (or the pseudogene TRBV3-2) and TRBJ1-2, with D maybe TRBD1 (5 bases). The V end was cut by 3 bases, the J end by 0 bases, with 14 bases between. This CDR3 is built from 16 residues. Looked up from germline, CDR1 is LGHDT and CDR2 is YNNKEL (reference sequence). The CDR3 sequence: CASSQGGGLANYGYTF. CDR3 nucleotides: TGTGCCAGCAGCCAGGGGGGAGGTTTAGCTAACTATGGCTACACCTTC.

This clone was seen a few times. The rearrangement joins TRBV12-3 or TRBV12-4 to TRBJ1-2; tentatively, D is TRBD1 (6 bases). The CDR3 spans 12 residues. V was trimmed by 2 bases and J by 7 bases, leaving 8 bases between them. In DNA, the CDR3 is TGTGCCAGCAGTTTATCAGGGGCTGGCTACACCTTC. As protein: CASSLSGAGYTF.

V and J are TRBV7-3 and TRBJ2-1; 10 nucleotides line up with TRBD2. Trimming cost V 2 bases and J 3 bases; bases outside gene matches: 10. CDR3 length equals 18 residues. Germline CDR1 is SGHTA and CDR2 is FQGTGA. The CDR3 protein is CASSLFASGGNSYNEQFF. The CDR3 nucleotides read TGTGCCAGCAGCTTATTCGCTAGCGGGGGAAACAGCTACAATGAGCAGTTCTTC.

This clone has just one count. This chain uses TRBV3-1 (or the pseudogene TRBV3-2) with TRBJ1-2; 8 bases map to TRBD1. CDR3 length: 16 residues. The V segment lost 4 bases and the J segment 4 bases; nucleotides outside the gene matches: 11. Germline CDR1 LGHDT, CDR2 YNNKEL (reference sequence). The CDR3 sequence: CASSRGQGLRFYGYTF. CDR3 nucleotide sequence: TGTGCCAGCAGCCGAGGACAGGGCCTCCGTTTCTATGGCTACACCTTC.

This clone has just a few counts. The rearrangement links TRBV2 to TRBJ1-6, with D maybe TRBD1 (6 bases). The V gene lost 7 bases and the J gene lost 8 bases, with 12 bases spanning the gap. Per germline, CDR1 SNHLY and CDR2 FYNNEI. The CDR3 contains 13 residues. The CDR3 spells CASTRTEDSPLHF. The CDR3 region has the DNA TGTGCCAGCACCAGGACAGAGGATTCACCCCTCCACTTT.

This clone was counted a few times. V and J are TRBV18 and TRBJ1-6; D is undetermined. V was cut by 2 bases and J by 10 bases, with 6 bases left in between. This CDR3 contains 12 residues. CDR1 and CDR2 from the germline V gene are KGHSH and LQKENI. The DNA for the CDR3 is TGTGCCAGCTCACCAAGCGAATCACCCCTCCACTTT. As protein: CASSPSESPLHF.

The CDR3 here is CASSSTRYEQYF. The CDR3 nucleotides are TGTGCCAGCAGCTCAACAAGATACGAGCAGTACTTC. The chain is built from TRBV5-6 and TRBJ2-7; the D is unclear. Trimming took off 3 bases at V and 4 bases at J, with 8 bases between the two ends. Germline V gene data show CDR1 as SGHDT and CDR2 as YYEEEE. CDR3 length: 12 residues.